This T cell receptor (beta chain) was sequenced during a study of technical replicates of blood from a handful of donors. J lost 4 bases, V lost 1 base, and 6 bases had no gene match. The CDR3 sequence is 15 residues long. Germline V CDR1 and CDR2: GTSNPN, SVGIG (reference sequence). Profiling relied on immunoSEQ multiplex PCR, and the TCRdb table lists in-frame clones only, not all of them. This sample has around 100,000 clones, with over 90% found just once. Sequencing was done on a sample of T cells isolated from PBMCs. This sequence originates from a human donor in good health. The chain is built from TRBV30 and TRBJ1-2; 10 bases agree with TRBD1. The CDR3 region is CAWSGGQGKGYGYTF. The CDR3, as DNA: TGTGCCTGGAGTGGGGGACAGGGGAAGGGCTATGGCTACACCTTC. Using reference TRBV30 and TRBJ1-2 for the parts outside the CDR3, the full variable domain is SQTIHQWPATLVQPVGSPLSLECTVEGTSNPNLYWYRQAAGRGLQLLFYSVGIGQISSEVPQNLSASRPQDRQFILSSKKLLLSDSGFYLCAWSGGQGKGYGYTFGSGTRLTVV.